This TCR beta chain is from a study of cytotoxic CD8 clonotypes in ibrutinib-treated CLL. Whole-study results and caveats: Clonality, elevated at ibrutinib response, dropped back toward baseline at progression. Shared public clonotypes were rare, and on treatment they either got smaller or stayed the same.

As regards this clone: Antigen unknown.

The germline V gene encodes CDR1 SQVTM and CDR2 ANQGSEA. The length of the CDR3 is 12 residues. V lost 6 bases to trimming and J lost 7 bases, with 13 bases between them. Assay used: immunoSEQ multiplex PCR; TCRdb lists only in-frame clones, some missing. The sample lists approximately 120,000 clones, 55% to 75% occurring once. The rearrangement joins TRBV29-1 to TRBJ2-1; D perhaps matches TRBD2 (5 bases). Sequencing was performed on PBMCs, taken after 24 months of ibrutinib treatment. The receptor was isolated from a human donor with chronic lymphocytic leukemia. The CDR3 loop is CSVGDGVNEQFF. The DNA for the CDR3 is TGCAGCGTAGGTGACGGGGTGAATGAGCAGTTCTTC.